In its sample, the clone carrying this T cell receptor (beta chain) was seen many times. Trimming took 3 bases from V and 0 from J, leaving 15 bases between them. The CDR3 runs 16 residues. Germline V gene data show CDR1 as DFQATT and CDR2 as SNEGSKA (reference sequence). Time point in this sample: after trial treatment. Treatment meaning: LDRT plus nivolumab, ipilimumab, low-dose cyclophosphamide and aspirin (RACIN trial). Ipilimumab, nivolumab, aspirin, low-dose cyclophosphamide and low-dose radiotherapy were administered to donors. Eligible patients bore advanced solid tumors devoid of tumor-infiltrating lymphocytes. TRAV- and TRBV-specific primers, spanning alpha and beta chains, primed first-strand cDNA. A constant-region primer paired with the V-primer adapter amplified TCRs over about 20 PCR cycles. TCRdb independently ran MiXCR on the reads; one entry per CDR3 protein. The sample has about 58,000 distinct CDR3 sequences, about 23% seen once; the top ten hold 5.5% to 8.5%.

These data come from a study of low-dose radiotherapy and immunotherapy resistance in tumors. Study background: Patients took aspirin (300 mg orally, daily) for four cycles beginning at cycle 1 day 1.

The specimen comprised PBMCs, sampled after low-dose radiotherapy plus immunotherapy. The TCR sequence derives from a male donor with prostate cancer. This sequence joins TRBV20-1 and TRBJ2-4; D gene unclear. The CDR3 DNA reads TGCAGTGCTAGGGCGGTGGCAGATCTAGCCAAAAACATTCAGTACTTC. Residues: CSARAVADLAKNIQYF.